This T cell receptor (beta chain) derives from a study of regulatory T cells in long-lasting Graves disease. Study-wide results and limits: TCR diversity was lower in persistent than newly diagnosed Graves' disease.

On this clonotype itself: What it recognizes is unknown.

The V end lost 1 base, the J end lost 4 bases, and 14 bases lay between the germline ends. The germline CDR1 and CDR2 sequences are KGHDR and SFDVKD. The CDR3 spans 16 residues. In building TCR beta libraries, iRepertoire HTBI primers were used together with Arm-PCR of CDR3 regions. Using its own MiXCR run on the multiplex PCR reads, TCRdb lists one record per CDR3 protein. The table has about 470,000 distinct CDR3 sequences, around a fifth seen once. The sample's time point: persistent/refractory GD, antithyroid drugs over 5 years with positive TRAb. The TCR library used RNA extracted from PBMCs. Criteria from the American Thyroid Association guidelines were applied to diagnose Graves' disease. The authors drew patients from an endocrinology department in Xi'an, China.

The chain couples TRBV24-1 to TRBJ2-3; D call uncertain. The receptor comes from a female donor with Graves disease. Sequenced here: peripheral blood mononuclear cells (PBMCs), sampled when the disease was refractory, from a patient treated with antithyroid drugs. This CDR3 is CATSDFNPFGADTQYF. DNA of the CDR3: TGTGCCACCAGTGATTTTAATCCCTTCGGCGCAGATACGCAGTATTTT.